The rows below give T cell receptor beta chains drawn from one sample of a study of T cells after yellow fever vaccination. Using its own MiXCR run on the 5' RACE reads, TCRdb lists one record per CDR3 protein. The repertoire has roughly 240,000 distinct CDR3 sequences, more than 6.5% of them found once; the top ten carry more than 0.85%. The starting material was CD4+ T cells sorted from PBMCs, obtained on the day of the yellow fever booster vaccination. The receptors come from a man aged 25-40 years who received the YFV17D yellow fever vaccine. Both conserved end residues are part of each CDR3. A D gene is named only where the DNA matches it firmly. Some rows have no size entry. The others give once, few or many, or a class for an expanded clone.

j_call,d_call,clone_size,v_call,cdr3_aa,cdr3_nt
TRBJ2-1,NA,NA,TRBV7-8,CASSLRGAALVVRQFF,TGTGCCAGCAGCTTACGTGGGGCAGCGTTGGTGGTGAGGCAGTTCTTC
TRBJ2-7,NA,NA,TRBV7-2,CASSLAERQYF,TGTGCCAGCAGCTTAGCGGAACGGCAGTACTTC
TRBJ1-1,NA,many,TRBV28,CASSLIGAEAFF,TGTGCCAGCAGTTTAATAGGGGCTGAAGCTTTCTTT
TRBJ2-1,TRBD2,few,TRBV4-3,CASSQFAAGVWDEQFF,TGCGCCAGCAGCCAATTCGCAGCGGGAGTCTGGGACGAGCAGTTCTTC
TRBJ2-7,TRBD1,NA,TRBV10-3,CAISDRGDRGYEQYF,TGTGCCATCAGTGATAGAGGAGACAGGGGCTACGAGCAGTACTTC
TRBJ1-1,TRBD1,few,TRBV14,CVQTLDRGTEAFF,TGTGTTCAGACCCTGGACAGGGGGACTGAAGCTTTCTTT
TRBJ1-2,NA,many,TRBV2,CASSSLRGDGYTF,TGTGCCAGCAGTTCCCTGAGAGGGGATGGCTACACCTTC
TRBJ2-1,NA,many,TRBV5-1,CASSSGSYNEQFF,TGCGCCAGCAGCAGCGGATCCTACAATGAGCAGTTCTTC
TRBJ2-2,NA,NA,TRBV7-3,CASSSRSGNTGELFF,TGTGCCAGCAGCTCCAGGAGCGGGAACACCGGGGAGCTGTTTTTT
TRBJ2-7,NA,NA,TRBV9,CASSVGNRDYEQYF,TGTGCCAGCAGCGTAGGCAACAGAGACTACGAGCAGTACTTC
TRBJ2-6,NA,few,TRBV30,CAWSVPGFGANVLTF,TGTGCCTGGAGTGTACCGGGGTTTGGGGCCAACGTCCTGACTTTC
TRBJ2-7,TRBD1,few,TRBV4-3,CASRRNTGGHYEQYF,TGCGCCAGCAGACGCAATACAGGGGGACACTACGAGCAGTACTTC
TRBJ1-1,NA,NA,TRBV5-1,CASSPQQGLIEAFF,TGCGCCAGCAGCCCGCAACAGGGTTTGATTGAAGCTTTCTTT
TRBJ2-1,TRBD2,few,TRBV27,CASTLESGGGSYNEQFF,TGTGCCAGCACCCTTGAGTCGGGAGGGGGCTCCTACAATGAGCAGTTCTTC
TRBJ2-3,NA,few,TRBV5-1,CASSPSLGGTDTQYF,TGCGCCAGCAGCCCTTCATTGGGGGGCACAGATACGCAGTATTTT
TRBJ2-1,NA,many,TRBV5-1,CASSLGTDSSYNEQFF,TGCGCCAGCAGCTTAGGGACGGATAGCTCCTACAATGAGCAGTTCTTC
TRBJ2-5,TRBD1,few,TRBV23-1,CASSQSRGRETQYF,TGCGCCAGCAGTCAGTCCAGGGGGCGAGAGACCCAGTACTTC
TRBJ2-7,TRBD1,few,TRBV7-2,CASSYLQGGPYEQYF,TGTGCCAGCAGCTACCTACAGGGGGGACCCTACGAGCAGTACTTC
TRBJ1-1,NA,few,TRBV5-6,CASSLVDSQAAFF,TGTGCCAGCAGCTTGGTCGACTCCCAAGCCGCTTTCTTT
TRBJ2-7,NA,NA,TRBV7-2,CASSPVGGYEQYF,TGTGCCAGCAGCCCAGTCGGGGGCTACGAGCAGTACTTC
TRBJ2-2,NA,NA,TRBV27,CAGSTHTNTGELFF,TGTGCCGGCAGTACCCATACAAACACCGGGGAGCTGTTTTTT
TRBJ2-3,TRBD2,many,TRBV4-3,CASSQGAGAFTDTQYF,TGCGCCAGCAGCCAAGGGGCGGGAGCCTTCACAGATACGCAGTATTTT
TRBJ2-3,NA,few,TRBV18,CASSPPSALDTQYF,TGTGCCAGCTCACCACCTAGCGCCTTGGATACGCAGTATTTT
TRBJ2-7,TRBD2,few,TRBV10-1,CASSASGRNEQYF,TGCGCCAGCAGTGCTAGCGGGAGAAACGAGCAGTACTTC
TRBJ1-2,NA,NA,TRBV7-3,CASSLRGGGGLSF,TGTGCCAGCAGCTTACGGGGAGGCGGCGGCTTATCCTTC
TRBJ2-3,NA,NA,TRBV11-1,CASSFELGGRLSTDTQYF,TGTGCCAGCAGCTTCGAGTTGGGGGGCCGACTAAGCACAGATACGCAGTATTTT
TRBJ2-6,TRBD1,few,TRBV5-1,CASSLEGTGFGANVLTF,TGCGCCAGCAGCTTGGAAGGGACAGGGTTTGGGGCCAACGTCCTGACTTTC
TRBJ2-7,NA,many,TRBV20-1,CSALQRVEQYF,TGCAGTGCTTTACAGCGTGTGGAGCAGTACTTC
TRBJ1-5,NA,few,TRBV7-8,CASSIDRNQPQHF,TGTGCCAGCAGCATTGACAGGAATCAGCCCCAGCATTTT
TRBJ2-1,TRBD2,few,TRBV12-3/TRBV12-4,CASSSSTSGRRHNEQFF,TGTGCCAGCAGTTCATCGACTAGCGGGAGGCGACACAATGAGCAGTTCTTC
TRBJ2-7,NA,many,TRBV20-1,CSAGGYEQYF,TGCAGTGCGGGGGGCTACGAGCAGTACTTC
TRBJ2-7,TRBD2,many,TRBV7-8,CASSLVVRGLAVSYEQYF,TGTGCCAGCAGCTTAGTAGTTCGGGGACTAGCGGTCTCCTACGAGCAGTACTTC